What follows is one T cell receptor (beta chain) and its context. This clonotype occurred many times. Which antigen it targets is not known. Per-base qualities were not stored, and no clone one base away is much larger. These data belong to a study of early T cells in non-severe SARS-CoV-2 infection (dated by TCRdb to the early 2020s). In the study overall: Because TCR sequencing was done on bulk RNA from unsorted whole blood, the alpha and beta chains could not be paired.

The study was a case-control design nested within a healthcare worker cohort in London, UK, with weekly nasopharyngeal swab PCR tests and blood sampling. Healthcare workers were recruited between 23 and 31 March 2020, during the week of the UK lockdown, and were followed weekly for up to roughly 15 weeks. The CDR3 measures 16 amino acids from cysteine to phenylalanine. Here the CDR3 DNA is all that survives: 48 bases in frame from base 1. V and J are truncated by 7 bases and 3 bases respectively, leaving an intervening sequence of 18 bases. Libraries came from 5' RACE. The sequencer was a NextSeq 500. The TCR library protocol attached unique molecular identifiers to individual cDNA molecules to correct for sequencing error and PCR bias. Sequencing covered both TCR alpha and beta chains, and within each sample the abundances of alpha and beta sequences were tightly co-correlated. The authors processed their data as follows. Decombinator V4 was used to annotate TCR sequences for V gene, J gene and CDR3. Expanded TCRs were defined as changing significantly between any two time points under a Poisson model with p below 0.0001. Abundances of TCRs were expressed as counts per million after normalisation to the total number of TCRs sequenced in each sample. MAIT TCRs were defined by TRAV1-2 paired with TRAJ12, TRAJ20 or TRAJ33, and iNKT TCRs by TRAV10 paired with TRAJ18. VDJdb, accessed 1 November 2021, was searched for CMV, EBV and SARS-CoV-2 annotated TCRs, with TCRs annotated for multiple antigens excluded. Using fastp trimming at Q25 and MiXCR clonotype assembly, TCRdb reanalyzed the public sequencing data and kept in-frame beta chains. Every CDR3 protein is listed once, alongside the most common genes and DNA of its rows. These V and J calls originate from TCRdb's pipeline instead of the authors' own analysis. The sample table records roughly 80,000 distinct CDR3 sequences; more than 13% of these occur just once. Roughly 3% of the sample is in the top ten clones.

Here is what the overall study found, with its caveats: Matching against VDJdb was skewed toward anti-spike CD8 responses, likely underestimated virus-specific expansions, and missed private and CD4 specificities.

The TCR sequence derives from an adult who was a healthcare worker with PCR-confirmed SARS-CoV-2 infection or an uninfected control (not recorded which). The sample consisted of whole blood. The chain couples TRBV12-3 or TRBV12-4 to TRBJ2-2, with the D gene too uncertain to name. The DNA reads TGTGCCAGCACCGCGGTCTGGGGTAGGGACACCGGGGAGCTGTTTTTT. It codes for CASTAVWGRDTGELFF.